This TCR beta chain was captured in a study of Ad26.COV2.S vaccination and SARS-CoV-2 variants. Study at large: Intramuscular Ad26.COV2.S at 5x10^10 or 1x10^11 viral particles.

Trimming took off 2 bases at V and 0 bases at J, with 10 bases between the two ends. This CDR3 comprises 15 residues. CDR1 and CDR2 (germline): SGHRS, YFSETQ. Stated treatment: around 19 received Ad26.COV2.S at low or high dose, single or two shots; about 5 received placebo; per-sample allocation not given. Vaccine and placebo recipients were sampled on day 63 after the first injection. Aged 18-55 years, donor was enrolled in Boston in about 2020. Immunization relied on an Ad26 vector, which expressed Wuhan-strain SARS-CoV-2 spike. Clones were sequenced by immunoSEQ multiplex PCR, and TCRdb holds only the in-frame ones, with some missing. The table lists 380,000 or so clones, 80% to 90% of them singletons.

This TCR was recovered from a person aged 18-65 years who received the Ad26.COV2.S COVID-19 vaccine or a placebo. This rearrangement joins TRBV5-1 to TRBJ2-3, with D possibly matching TRBD1 (6 bases). The starting material was peripheral blood, obtained in a trial of Ad26.COV2.S vaccine versus placebo. The CDR3, as DNA: TGCGCCAGCAGCTTTTTAACAGGGAGCACAGATACGCAGTATTTT. This translates into CASSFLTGSTDTQYF.